This T cell receptor beta chain was identified in a study of quantifying T cell responses using KT2 cells (TCRdb year 2017). Study-wide context: RNA was DNase-treated and reverse transcribed with TCR alpha and beta constant-region primers, mostly using SuperScript III. The efficiency of the T4 ligation step under optimum conditions was estimated to be above 9%. PCR2 was performed as a SYBR Green qPCR and was stopped at a predetermined fluorescence threshold so that over-amplification was avoided. On the study overall, not on this receptor specifically: KT2 sequences were still detected at the lowest spike-in tested, roughly one KT2 cell per 100,000 PBMC. The numbers of KT2 alpha and beta sequences increased linearly with the number of input KT2 cells across several orders of magnitude. The study did not include a side-by-side comparison of this pipeline with other TCR sequencing techniques. Saturation in the detection of KT2 sequences was observed at very high KT2 spike-in numbers.

To prepare the library, UMI-ligation and nested PCR was applied. A single-stranded oligonucleotide bearing the Illumina SP2 sequence and a UMI was ligated to the 3' end of the cDNA with T4 RNA ligase 1. PCR1 used four to five cycles (98 degrees C 15 s, 69 degrees C 30 s, 72 degrees C 40 s), and the beta primer was an equimolar mix of RC1.1 and RC1.2 that covered TRBC1 and TRBC2. From PCR2 onward, TCR alpha and beta chains were processed separately, with sample indices and Illumina adaptors added. The UMI, placed after an 8-base spacer, consisted of 12 random nucleotides arranged as two hexamers with a spacer between them. Sequencing was done on an Illumina MiSeq using v2 2x251 paired-end chemistry, usually with 11 to 12 samples per run. To boost diversity, each sequencing library was supplemented with PhiX DNA at roughly 4.5-7%. The authors' pipeline ran thus. The raw reads were converted into FASTQ with bcl2fastq and then demultiplexed by dual indices with Demultiplexor. Decombinator assigned V and J genes by tag matching, allowing a single base-pair mismatch. UMIs were used by Collapsinator to correct both sequencing errors and frequency errors caused by PCR heterogeneity. CDR3Translator turned Decombinator identifiers into nucleotide sequence, translated that sequence into amino acids, and pulled out the CDR3 based on C- and N-terminal motifs. Each distinct KT2 TCR was counted as one cluster of KT2 sequences that shared a single unique molecular identifier. TCRdb's own reprocessing of the public reads used fastp at Q25 and MiXCR and kept productive beta chains. Rows with a matching CDR3 protein are joined into one entry that keeps the most common DNA and genes. These V and J calls are TCRdb output, not the study's own analysis. The sample includes approximately 50,000 distinct CDR3 sequences, with around a tenth observed a single time. The ten biggest clones cover 10% of the sample.

This clonotype was seen ten or more times. Its antigen target is currently unknown. It has no much larger one-base neighbor in the sample; base qualities were not kept. V loses 8 bases of germline sequence and J loses 2 bases, and the interval between the two ends is 12 bases. Including the terminal cysteine and phenylalanine, the CDR3 comprises 13 residues. Of all the DNA, just the CDR3 is kept, 39 bases in frame from base 1. Per the germline V gene, MNHNS is the CDR1 and SASEGT is the CDR2. To test the sensitivity and accuracy of the pipeline, known numbers of KT2, a T cell clone whose TCR had already been sequenced, were spiked into unfractionated PBMC. A range of KT2-to-PBMC ratios was set up by mixing KT2 cells into a fixed number of PBMC.

The V and J genes are TRBV6-1 and TRBJ1-2, and possibly TRBD1, on 6 matching bases. This sequence originates from a human donor. What was sequenced was PBMCs spiked with cells of the T cell clone KT2. The CDR3 has the sequence CASGRGPNYGYTF. Here is the DNA: TGTGCCAGCGGACGGGGGCCCAACTATGGCTACACCTTC.